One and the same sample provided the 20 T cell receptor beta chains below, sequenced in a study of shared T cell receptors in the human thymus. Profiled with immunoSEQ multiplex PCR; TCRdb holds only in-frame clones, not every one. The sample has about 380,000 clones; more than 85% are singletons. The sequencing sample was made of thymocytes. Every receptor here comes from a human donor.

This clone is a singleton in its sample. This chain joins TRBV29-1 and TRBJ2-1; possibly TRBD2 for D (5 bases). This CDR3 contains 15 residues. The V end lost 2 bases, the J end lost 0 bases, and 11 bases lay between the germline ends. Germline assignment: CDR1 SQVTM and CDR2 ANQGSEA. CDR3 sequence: CSVENGEFSYNEQFF. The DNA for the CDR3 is TGCAGCGTTGAAAATGGGGAGTTCTCCTACAATGAGCAGTTCTTC.

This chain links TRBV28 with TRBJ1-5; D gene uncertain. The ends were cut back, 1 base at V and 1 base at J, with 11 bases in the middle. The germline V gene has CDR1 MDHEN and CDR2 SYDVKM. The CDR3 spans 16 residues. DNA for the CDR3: TGTGCCAGCAGTTTATTAAGGGCGATAAGCAATCAGCCCCAGCATTTT. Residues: CASSLLRAISNQPQHF.

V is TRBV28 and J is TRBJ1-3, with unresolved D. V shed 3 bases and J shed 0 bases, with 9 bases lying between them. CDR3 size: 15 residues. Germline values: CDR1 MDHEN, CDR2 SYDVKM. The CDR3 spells CASSFRRSSGNTIYF. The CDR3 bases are TGTGCCAGCAGTTTTAGGAGAAGCTCTGGAAACACCATATATTTT.

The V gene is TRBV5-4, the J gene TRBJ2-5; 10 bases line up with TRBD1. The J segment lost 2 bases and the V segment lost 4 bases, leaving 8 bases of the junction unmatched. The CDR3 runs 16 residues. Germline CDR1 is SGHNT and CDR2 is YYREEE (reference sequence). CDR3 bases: TGTGCCAGCAGCCCGAATCGGGACAGGGGTCAAGAGACCCAGTACTTC. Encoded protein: CASSPNRDRGQETQYF.

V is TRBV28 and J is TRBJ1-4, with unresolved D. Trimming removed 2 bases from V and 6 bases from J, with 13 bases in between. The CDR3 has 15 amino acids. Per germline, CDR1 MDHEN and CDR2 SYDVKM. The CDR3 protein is CASSLEHHPYEKLFF. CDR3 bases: TGTGCCAGCAGTTTAGAACATCACCCTTATGAAAAACTGTTTTTT.

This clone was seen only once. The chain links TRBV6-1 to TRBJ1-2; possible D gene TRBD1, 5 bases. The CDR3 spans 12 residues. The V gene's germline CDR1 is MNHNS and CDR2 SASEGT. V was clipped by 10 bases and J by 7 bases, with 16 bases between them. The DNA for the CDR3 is TGTGCCACCCCTTATCGGGACTCTGGCTACACCTTC. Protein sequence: CATPYRDSGYTF.

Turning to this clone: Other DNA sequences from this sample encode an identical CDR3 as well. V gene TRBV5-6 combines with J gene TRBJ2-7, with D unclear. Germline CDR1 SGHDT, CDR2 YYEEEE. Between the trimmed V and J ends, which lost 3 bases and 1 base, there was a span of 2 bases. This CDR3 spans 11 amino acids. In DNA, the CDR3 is TGTGCCAGCAGCTCGTCCTACGAGCAGTACTTC. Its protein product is CASSSSYEQYF.

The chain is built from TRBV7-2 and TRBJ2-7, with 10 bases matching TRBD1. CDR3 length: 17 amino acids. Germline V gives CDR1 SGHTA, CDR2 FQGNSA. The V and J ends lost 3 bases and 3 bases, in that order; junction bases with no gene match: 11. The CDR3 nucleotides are TGTGCCAGCAGCTTCGGTATGGGGGACAGGGGATACTACGAGCAGTACTTC. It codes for CASSFGMGDRGYYEQYF.

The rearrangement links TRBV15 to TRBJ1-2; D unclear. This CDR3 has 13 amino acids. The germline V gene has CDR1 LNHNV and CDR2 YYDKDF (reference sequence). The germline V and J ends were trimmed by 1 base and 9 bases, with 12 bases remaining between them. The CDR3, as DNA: TGTGCCACCAGCAGAGGACCGCGAGAACGCTACACCTTC. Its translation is CATSRGPRERYTF.

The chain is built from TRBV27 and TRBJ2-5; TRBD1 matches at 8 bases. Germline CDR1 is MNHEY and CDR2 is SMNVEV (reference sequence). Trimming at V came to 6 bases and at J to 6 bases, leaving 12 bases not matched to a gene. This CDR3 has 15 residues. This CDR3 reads CASSNTRQGTKTQYF. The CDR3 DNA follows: TGTGCCAGCAGCAACACCCGACAGGGGACAAAGACCCAGTACTTC.

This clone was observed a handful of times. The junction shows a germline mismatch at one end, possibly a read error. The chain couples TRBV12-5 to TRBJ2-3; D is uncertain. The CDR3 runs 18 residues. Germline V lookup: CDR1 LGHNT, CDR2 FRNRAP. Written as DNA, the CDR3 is TGTGCTAGTGGATTGGAGTCGCTTTGGCCCTATAGCACAGATACGCAGTATTTT. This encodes CASGLESLWPYSTDTQYF.

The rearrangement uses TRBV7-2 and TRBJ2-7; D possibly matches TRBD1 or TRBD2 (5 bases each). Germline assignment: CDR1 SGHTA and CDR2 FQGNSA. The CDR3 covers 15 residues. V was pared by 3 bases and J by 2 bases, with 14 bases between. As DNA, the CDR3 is TGTGCCAGCAGCTTCGGATGGGACGCTACCTACGAGCAGTACTTC. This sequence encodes CASSFGWDATYEQYF.

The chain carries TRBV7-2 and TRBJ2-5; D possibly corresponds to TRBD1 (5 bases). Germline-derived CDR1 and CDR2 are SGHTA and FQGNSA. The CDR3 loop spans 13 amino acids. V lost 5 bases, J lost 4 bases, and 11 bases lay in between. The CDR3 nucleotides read TGTGCCAGCAGCGTGGGGCTCATAGAGACCCAGTACTTC. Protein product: CASSVGLIETQYF.

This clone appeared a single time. The CDR3 protein is CASSYSVGYEQYF. The DNA for the CDR3 is TGTGCCAGCAGTTACTCGGTCGGCTACGAGCAGTACTTC. The chain uses TRBV6-5 and TRBJ2-7; no definite D call. Germline lookup yields CDR1 MNHEY and CDR2 SVGAGI. This CDR3 has 13 residues. The V end lost 0 bases, the J end lost 3 bases, and 6 bases lay between the germline ends.

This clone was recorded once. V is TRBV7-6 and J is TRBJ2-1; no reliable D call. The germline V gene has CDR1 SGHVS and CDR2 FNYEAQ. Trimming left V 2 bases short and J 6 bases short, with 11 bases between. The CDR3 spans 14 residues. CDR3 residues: CASSLNRRINEQFF. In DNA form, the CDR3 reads TGTGCCAGCAGCTTAAATCGTAGGATCAATGAGCAGTTCTTC.

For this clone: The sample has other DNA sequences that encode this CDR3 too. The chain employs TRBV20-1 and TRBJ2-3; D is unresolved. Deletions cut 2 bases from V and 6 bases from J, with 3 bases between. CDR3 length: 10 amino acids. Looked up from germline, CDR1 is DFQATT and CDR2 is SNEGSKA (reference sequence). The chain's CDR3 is CSARTDTQYF. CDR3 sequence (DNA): TGCAGTGCTAGAACTGATACGCAGTATTTT.

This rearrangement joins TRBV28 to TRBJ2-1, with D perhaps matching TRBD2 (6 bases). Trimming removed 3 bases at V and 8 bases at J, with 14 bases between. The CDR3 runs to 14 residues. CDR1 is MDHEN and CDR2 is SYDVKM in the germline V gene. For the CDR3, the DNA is TGTGCCAGCAGTTTCCATCGGGAGAGGGATGAGCAGTTCTTC. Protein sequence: CASSFHRERDEQFF.

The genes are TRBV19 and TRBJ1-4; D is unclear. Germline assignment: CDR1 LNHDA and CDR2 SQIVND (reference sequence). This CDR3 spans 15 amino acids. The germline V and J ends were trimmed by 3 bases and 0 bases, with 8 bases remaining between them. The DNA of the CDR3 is TGTGCCAGTAGTATCCCCTACCCAACTAATGAAAAACTGTTTTTT. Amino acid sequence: CASSIPYPTNEKLFF.

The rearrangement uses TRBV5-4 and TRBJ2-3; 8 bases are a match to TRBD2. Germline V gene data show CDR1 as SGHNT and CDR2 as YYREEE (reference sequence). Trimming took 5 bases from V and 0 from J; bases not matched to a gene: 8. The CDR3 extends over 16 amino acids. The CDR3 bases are TGTGCCAGCAGGGCGGGGGGTGGAACTAGCACAGATACGCAGTATTTT. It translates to CASRAGGGTSTDTQYF.

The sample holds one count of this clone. In nucleotides, the CDR3 is TGCGCCAGCAGCCAAGTCCCACAGGGGGGGGAGTATTTT. This encodes CASSQVPQGGEYF. The chain uses TRBV4-1 and TRBJ2-3; D possibly corresponds to TRBD1 (8 bases). Germline loops: CDR1 MGHRA, CDR2 YSYEKL. V dropped 1 base and J dropped 13 bases, with 15 bases sitting between them. The CDR3 sequence is 13 residues long.